This TCR beta chain was sequenced during a study of blood T cell repertoires in COVID-19. Study information: Sources were T cells, B-cell-depleted T cells, or PBMCs; the material itself was cDNA or gDNA.

In the authors' workflow: By means of reference gene primer amplification, nucleated cell counts were estimated. TCRdb's copy holds only in-frame clones and misses some; the assay was immunoSEQ multiplex PCR. The DNA was the basis for D and trimming; V, J and clone size are from that table. This sample has about 220,000 clones; roughly 86% occur once, and the top ten carry about a tenth. Input material: peripheral blood. This receptor was taken from a woman aged 45-65 years with COVID-19, enrolled during active disease.

The CDR3, as DNA: TGTGCCAGTAGTAAGACAGGGAATTTGGGCATTCAGTACTTC. As protein: CASSKTGNLGIQYF. The rearrangement uses TRBV19 and TRBJ2-4, with 7 bases fitting TRBD1. There are 14 residues in the CDR3. V was pared by 4 bases and J by 9 bases, with 9 bases of the junction left unmatched. Germline assignment: CDR1 LNHDA and CDR2 SQIVND (reference sequence).